The T cell receptor (beta chain) described here comes from a study of blood T cells in healthy people across ages. Regarding the study as a whole: More naive CD4+ cells and higher diversity marked long-lived donors relative to aged donors. PBMCs left unsorted prevented a conclusive naive versus antigen-experienced comparison.

Combining a sample-barcoded 5' primer with a J-beta primer mix, a second PCR ran for roughly 7 to 12 cycles. From the 5' RACE reads, TCRdb called clonotypes with MiXCR, one entry per CDR3 protein. Among around 1.5 million distinct CDR3 sequences listed, about 43% were seen once. This clonotype was seen only a few times. Its matching antigen is unknown. The ends lost 0 bases at V and 6 bases at J; junction bases unmatched: 15. Germline loops: CDR1 SGHDT, CDR2 YYEEEE. The CDR3 has 17 amino acids. J is TRBJ2-7 and V is TRBV5-6; TRBD1 matches at 7 bases. The sample consisted of blood. The receptor comes from a woman younger than 30 in good health. The CDR3 loop reads CASSLANKGRGLFEQYF. As DNA, the CDR3 is TGTGCCAGCAGCTTGGCCAATAAGGGTAGGGGGCTATTCGAGCAGTACTTC.